This TCR beta chain was sequenced in a study of identical twins. CDR1 is MGHDK, CDR2 SYGVNS, per germline. The CDR3 is 13 residues long. The V and J ends lost 2 bases and 7 bases respectively, with 9 bases between them. Findings of the study overall: With abundant cord blood beta clonotypes, insertions were fewer; memory repertoires showed no such pattern.

MiXCR, run by TCRdb on the 5' RACE reads, gives a single entry per CDR3 protein. Of approximately 700,000 distinct CDR3 sequences in the sample, roughly 20% are singletons; the top ten hold roughly 14%. With respect to this clonotype: The antigen is undetermined.

The same specimen was also included in a second study, on T cells expressing NK-cell markers.

J is TRBJ2-1 and V is TRBV25-1; possibly TRBD2 for D (5 bases). This sequence was found in a woman aged 18 to 35 in good health. Sequencing was carried out using PBMCs. The CDR3 coding sequence is TGTGCCAGCAGTGAAATCGGGATTAATGAGCAGTTCTTC. As protein: CASSEIGINEQFF.